This TCR beta chain was documented in a study of cytomegalovirus exposure and HLA in healthy donors. Study outcomes and limitations: According to a later analysis, most TCR beta chains associated with CMV appeared HLA-restricted. Per a prior analysis, the majority of TCR beta V segments were productive roughly 90% or roughly 30% of the time. Within the data, a cluster of highly shared sequence variants was likely a sequencing artifact. The Asian-associated ancestry cluster reportedly had fewer N-insertions than the roughly 700-donor mean in a later analysis.

The PCR was carried out with 60 Vbeta primers and 13 Jbeta primers. The method was immunoSEQ multiplex PCR; TCRdb's version includes in-frame clones alone and lacks a portion of them. This repertoire shows approximately 240,000 clones, just over 75% found once; its top ten account for roughly 2.5%. The CDR3 contains 13 residues. With 2 bases removed from V and 6 bases from J, the gap between germline ends came to 8 bases. In germline, CDR1 is MGHRA, CDR2 YSYEKL. As for this clone: Its antigen is as yet unknown.

The sequence derives from a woman aged 55-69 years in good health and CMV-seropositive. The chain recombines TRBV4-1 with TRBJ2-1; D is ambiguous. Specimen: PBMCs. The CDR3 DNA sequence: TGCGCCAGCAGCCAAATTCTCGTCAATGAGCAGTTCTTC. Translated: CASSQILVNEQFF.